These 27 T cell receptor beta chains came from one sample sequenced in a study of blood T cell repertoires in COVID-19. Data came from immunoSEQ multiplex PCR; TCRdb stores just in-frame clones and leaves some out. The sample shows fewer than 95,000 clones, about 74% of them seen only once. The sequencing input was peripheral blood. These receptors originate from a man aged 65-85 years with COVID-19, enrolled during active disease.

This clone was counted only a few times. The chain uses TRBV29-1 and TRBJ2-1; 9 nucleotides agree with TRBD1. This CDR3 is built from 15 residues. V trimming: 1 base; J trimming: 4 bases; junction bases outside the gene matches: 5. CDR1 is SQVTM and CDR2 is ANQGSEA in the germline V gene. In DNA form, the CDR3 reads TGCAGCGTTGAAGGACAGGGGGTGGGTTACAATGAGCAGTTCTTC. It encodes CSVEGQGVGYNEQFF.

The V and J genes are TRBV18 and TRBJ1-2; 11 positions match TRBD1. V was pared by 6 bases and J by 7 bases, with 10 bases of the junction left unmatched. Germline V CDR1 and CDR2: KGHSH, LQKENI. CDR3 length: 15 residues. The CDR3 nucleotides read TGTGCCAGCTCCCAAGGACAGGGGGCATATGGTGGCTACACCTTC. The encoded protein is CASSQGQGAYGGYTF.

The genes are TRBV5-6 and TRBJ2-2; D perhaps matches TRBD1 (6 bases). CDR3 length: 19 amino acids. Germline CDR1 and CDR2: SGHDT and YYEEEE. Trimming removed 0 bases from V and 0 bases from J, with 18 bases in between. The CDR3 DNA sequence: TGTGCCAGCAGCTTGGTAGGGAATTTGGGACAAGCGAACACCGGGGAGCTGTTTTTT. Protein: CASSLVGNLGQANTGELFF. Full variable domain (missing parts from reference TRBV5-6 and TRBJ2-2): DAGVTQSPTHLIKTRGQQVTLRCSPKSGHDTVSWYQQALGQGPQFIFQYYEEEERQRGNFPDRFSGHQFPNYSSELNVNALLLGDSALYLCASSLVGNLGQANTGELFFGEGSRLTVL.

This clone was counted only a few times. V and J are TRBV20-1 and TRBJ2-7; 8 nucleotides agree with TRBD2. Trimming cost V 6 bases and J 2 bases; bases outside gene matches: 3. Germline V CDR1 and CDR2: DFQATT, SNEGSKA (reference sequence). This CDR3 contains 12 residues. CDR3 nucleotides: TGCAGTGCCAGTAGCGGGGCCTACGAGCAGTACTTC. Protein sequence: CSASSGAYEQYF.

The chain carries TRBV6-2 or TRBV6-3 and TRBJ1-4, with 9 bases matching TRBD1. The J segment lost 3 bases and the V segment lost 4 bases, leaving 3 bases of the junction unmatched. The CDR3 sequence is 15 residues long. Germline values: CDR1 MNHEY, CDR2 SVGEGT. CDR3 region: CASSLYRGPNEKLFF. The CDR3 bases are TGTGCCAGCAGTTTATACAGGGGGCCTAATGAAAAACTGTTTTTT.

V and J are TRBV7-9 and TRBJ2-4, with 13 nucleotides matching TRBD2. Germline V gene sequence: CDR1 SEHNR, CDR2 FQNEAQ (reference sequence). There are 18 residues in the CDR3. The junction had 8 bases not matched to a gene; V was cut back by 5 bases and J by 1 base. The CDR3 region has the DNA TGTGCCAGCAGCCGAGGACTAGCGGGAGCTCTGGCCAAAAACATTCAGTACTTC. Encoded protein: CASSRGLAGALAKNIQYF.

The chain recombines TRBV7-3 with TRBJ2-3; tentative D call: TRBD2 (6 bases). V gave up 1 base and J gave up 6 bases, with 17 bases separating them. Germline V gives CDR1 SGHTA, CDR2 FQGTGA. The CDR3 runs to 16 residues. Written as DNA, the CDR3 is TGTGCCAGCAGCTTAATCGGGGCGGGAAGCCCCGATACGCAGTATTTT. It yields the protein CASSLIGAGSPDTQYF.

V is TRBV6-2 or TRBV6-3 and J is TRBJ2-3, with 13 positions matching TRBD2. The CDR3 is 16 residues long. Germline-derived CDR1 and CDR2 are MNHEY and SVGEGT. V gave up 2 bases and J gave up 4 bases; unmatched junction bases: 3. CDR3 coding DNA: TGTGCCAGCAGTTACCCAACTAGCGGGAGGGCAGATACGCAGTATTTT. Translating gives CASSYPTSGRADTQYF.

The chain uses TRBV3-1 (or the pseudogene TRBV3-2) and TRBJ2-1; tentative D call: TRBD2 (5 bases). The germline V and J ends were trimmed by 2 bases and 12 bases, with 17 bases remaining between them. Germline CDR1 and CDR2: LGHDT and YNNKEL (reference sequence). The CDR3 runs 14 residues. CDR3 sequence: CASSQRVSEGVQFF. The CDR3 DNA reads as TGTGCCAGCAGCCAAAGGGTTAGCGAGGGTGTGCAGTTCTTC.

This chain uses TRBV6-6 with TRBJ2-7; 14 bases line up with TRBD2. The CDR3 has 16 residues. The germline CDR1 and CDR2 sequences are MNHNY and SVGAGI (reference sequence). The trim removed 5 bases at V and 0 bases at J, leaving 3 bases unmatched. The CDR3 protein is CASSRGTSGSSYEQYF. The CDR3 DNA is TGTGCCAGCAGTCGAGGGACTAGCGGGAGCTCCTACGAGCAGTACTTC.

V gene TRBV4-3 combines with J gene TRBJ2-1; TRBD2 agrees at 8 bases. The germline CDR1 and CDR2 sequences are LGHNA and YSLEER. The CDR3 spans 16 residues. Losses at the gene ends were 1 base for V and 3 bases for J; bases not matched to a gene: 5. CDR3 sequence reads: CASSQGRGGYYNEQFF. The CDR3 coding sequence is TGCGCCAGCAGCCAAGGCCGGGGGGGGTACTACAATGAGCAGTTCTTC.

The CDR3 here is CASSYVAGGQDTEAFF. The CDR3, as DNA: TGTGCCAGCAGTTACGTGGCAGGGGGCCAGGACACTGAAGCTTTCTTT. This chain links TRBV6-5 with TRBJ1-1; 8 nucleotides agree with TRBD1. Germline V CDR1 and CDR2: MNHEY, SVGAGI. This CDR3 is built from 16 residues. Unmatched junction bases numbered 8, after V lost 2 bases and J lost 3 bases.

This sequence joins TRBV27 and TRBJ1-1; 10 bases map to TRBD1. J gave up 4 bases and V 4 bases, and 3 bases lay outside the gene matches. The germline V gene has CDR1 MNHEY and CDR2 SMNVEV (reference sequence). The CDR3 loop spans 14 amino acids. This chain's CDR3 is CASSYGTGVTEAFF. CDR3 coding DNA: TGTGCCAGCAGTTACGGGACAGGGGTCACTGAAGCTTTCTTT.

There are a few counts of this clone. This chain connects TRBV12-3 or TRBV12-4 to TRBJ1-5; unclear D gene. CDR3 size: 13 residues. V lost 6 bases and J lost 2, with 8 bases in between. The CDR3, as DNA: TGTGCCAGCAGACGCGGAGGCAATCAGCCCCAGCATTTT. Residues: CASRRGGNQPQHF.

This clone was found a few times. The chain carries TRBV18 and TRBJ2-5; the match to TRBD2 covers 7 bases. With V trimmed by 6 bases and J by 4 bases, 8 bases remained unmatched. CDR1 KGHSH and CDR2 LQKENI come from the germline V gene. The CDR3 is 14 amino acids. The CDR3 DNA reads TGTGCCAGCTCGACTCAGCGGGATCGAGAGACCCAGTACTTC. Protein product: CASSTQRDRETQYF.

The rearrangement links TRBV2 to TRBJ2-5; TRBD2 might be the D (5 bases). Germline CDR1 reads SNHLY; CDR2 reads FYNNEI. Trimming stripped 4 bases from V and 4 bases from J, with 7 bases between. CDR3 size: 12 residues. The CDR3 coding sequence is TGTGCCAGCAGTGTACTAGGAGAGACCCAGTACTTC. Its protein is CASSVLGETQYF.

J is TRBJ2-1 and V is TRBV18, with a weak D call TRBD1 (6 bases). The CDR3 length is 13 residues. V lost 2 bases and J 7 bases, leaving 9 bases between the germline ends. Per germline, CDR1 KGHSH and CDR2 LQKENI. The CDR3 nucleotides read TGTGCCAGCTCACCAGGACAGAGTAATGAGCAGTTCTTC. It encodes CASSPGQSNEQFF.

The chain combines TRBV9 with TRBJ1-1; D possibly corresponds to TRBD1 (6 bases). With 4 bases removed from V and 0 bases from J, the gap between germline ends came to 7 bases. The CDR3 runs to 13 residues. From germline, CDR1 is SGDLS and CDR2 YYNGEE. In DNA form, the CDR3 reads TGTGCCAGCAGCAACAGGGTGAACACTGAAGCTTTCTTT. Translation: CASSNRVNTEAFF.

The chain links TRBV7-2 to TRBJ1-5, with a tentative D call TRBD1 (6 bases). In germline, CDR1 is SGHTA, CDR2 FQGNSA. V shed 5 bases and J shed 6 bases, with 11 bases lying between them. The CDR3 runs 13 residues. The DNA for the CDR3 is TGTGCCAGCAGCGTAAACAGGGTTCAGCCCCAGCATTTT. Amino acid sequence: CASSVNRVQPQHF.

The CDR3 spells CASKRQGGTISNQPQHF. CDR3 sequence (DNA): TGTGCCAGTAAAAGACAGGGGGGGACTATAAGCAATCAGCCCCAGCATTTT. The chain has TRBV19 and TRBJ1-5, with 9 bases that match TRBD1. Germline V gene data show CDR1 as LNHDA and CDR2 as SQIVND (reference sequence). The CDR3 sequence is 17 residues long. V shed 7 bases and J 1 base; nucleotides not matched to a gene: 11. Full variable domain (outside the CDR3, taken from reference TRBV19 and TRBJ1-5): DGGITQSPKYLFRKEGQNVTLSCEQNLNHDAMYWYRQDPGQGLRLIYYSQIVNDFQKGDIAEGYSVSREKKESFPLTVTSAQKNPTAFYLCASKRQGGTISNQPQHFGDGTRLSIL.

The CDR3 sequence is CASGDRRNSPLHF. The CDR3 DNA reads as TGTGCCAGTGGGGACAGGAGAAATTCACCCCTCCACTTT. This chain connects TRBV6-5 to TRBJ1-6; 8 nucleotides agree with TRBD1. This CDR3 region has 13 residues. CDR1 and CDR2 from the germline V gene are MNHEY and SVGAGI. Trimming at V came to 9 bases and at J to 7 bases, leaving 5 bases not matched to a gene.

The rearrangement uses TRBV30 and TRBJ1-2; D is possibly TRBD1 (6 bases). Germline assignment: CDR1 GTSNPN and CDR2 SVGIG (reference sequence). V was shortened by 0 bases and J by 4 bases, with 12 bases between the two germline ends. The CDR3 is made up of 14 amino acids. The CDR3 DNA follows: TGTGCCTGGAGTGTAGGGGGAGGGGTCTATGGCTACACCTTC. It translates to CAWSVGGGVYGYTF.

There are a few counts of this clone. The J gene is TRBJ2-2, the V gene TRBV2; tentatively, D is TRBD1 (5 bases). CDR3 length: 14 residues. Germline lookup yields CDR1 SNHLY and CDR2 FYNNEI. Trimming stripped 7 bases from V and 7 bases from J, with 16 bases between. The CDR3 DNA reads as TGTGCCAGCATTTCTCAGGGATTCGGCGGGGAGCTGTTTTTT. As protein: CASISQGFGGELFF.

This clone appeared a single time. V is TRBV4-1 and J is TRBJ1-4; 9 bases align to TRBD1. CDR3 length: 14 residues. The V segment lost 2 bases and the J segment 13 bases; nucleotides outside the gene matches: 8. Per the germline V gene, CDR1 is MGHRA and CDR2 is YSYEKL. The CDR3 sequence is CASSQPDRGWRLFF. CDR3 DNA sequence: TGCGCCAGCAGCCAACCGGACAGGGGATGGCGACTGTTTTTT.

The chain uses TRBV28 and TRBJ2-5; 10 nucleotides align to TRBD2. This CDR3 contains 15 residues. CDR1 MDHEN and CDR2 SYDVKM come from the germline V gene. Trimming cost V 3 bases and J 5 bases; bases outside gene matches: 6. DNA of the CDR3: TGTGCCAGCAGTTTTTTAGCGGGAGGAGGTGAGACCCAGTACTTC. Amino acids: CASSFLAGGGETQYF.

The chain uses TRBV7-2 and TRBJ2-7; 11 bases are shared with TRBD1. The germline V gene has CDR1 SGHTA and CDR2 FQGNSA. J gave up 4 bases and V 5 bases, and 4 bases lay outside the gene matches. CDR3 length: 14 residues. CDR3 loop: CASSPGTGGYEQYF. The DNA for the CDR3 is TGTGCCAGCAGCCCAGGGACAGGGGGTTACGAGCAGTACTTC.

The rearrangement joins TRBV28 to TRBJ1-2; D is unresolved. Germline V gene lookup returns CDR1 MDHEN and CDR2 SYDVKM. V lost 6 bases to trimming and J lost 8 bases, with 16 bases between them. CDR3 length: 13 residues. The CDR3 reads CASRSRNGLGYTF. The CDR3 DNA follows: TGTGCCAGCAGGTCTAGAAACGGGTTGGGCTACACCTTC.